The clone carrying this TCR beta chain has at least ten counts. This specimen comes from a study of early T cells in non-severe SARS-CoV-2 infection. CDR1 KGHSH and CDR2 LQKENI come from the germline V gene. The CDR3 totals 15 residues. Deletions cut 0 bases from V and 4 bases from J, with 10 bases between. Separate cDNA molecules each had unique molecular identifiers attached to them. TCRdb reprocessed the 5' RACE reads via MiXCR and lists one record per CDR3 protein. The data hold roughly 38,000 distinct CDR3 sequences, with about 5% observed a single time. This TCR derives from an adult who was a healthcare worker with PCR-confirmed SARS-CoV-2 infection or an uninfected control (not recorded which). V is TRBV18 and J is TRBJ2-1; no firm D call. Input material: whole blood. The CDR3 nucleotides are TGTGCCAGCTCACCACCCGAACCACTATACAATGAGCAGTTCTTC. Translating it yields CASSPPEPLYNEQFF.